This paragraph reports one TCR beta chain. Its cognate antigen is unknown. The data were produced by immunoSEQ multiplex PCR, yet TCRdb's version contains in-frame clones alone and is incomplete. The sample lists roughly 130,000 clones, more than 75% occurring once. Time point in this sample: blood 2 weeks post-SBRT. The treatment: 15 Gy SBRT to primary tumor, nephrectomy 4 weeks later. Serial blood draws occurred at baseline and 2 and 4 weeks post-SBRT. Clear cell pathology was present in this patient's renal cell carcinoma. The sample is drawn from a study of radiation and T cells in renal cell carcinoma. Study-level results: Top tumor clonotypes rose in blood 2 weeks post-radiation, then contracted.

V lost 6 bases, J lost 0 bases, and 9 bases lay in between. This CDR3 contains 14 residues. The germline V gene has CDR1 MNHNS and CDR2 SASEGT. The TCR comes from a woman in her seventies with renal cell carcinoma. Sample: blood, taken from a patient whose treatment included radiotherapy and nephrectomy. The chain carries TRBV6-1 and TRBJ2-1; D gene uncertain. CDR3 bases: TGTGCCAGCAGGCCGGTGGGCTCCTACAATGAGCAGTTCTTC. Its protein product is CASRPVGSYNEQFF.